The rows below give T cell receptor beta chains drawn from one sample of a study of blood T cell repertoires in COVID-19. This table comes from immunoSEQ multiplex PCR, and its TCRdb copy is limited to in-frame clones, with some not included. Seen here are roughly 300,000 clones, just over 90% observed once, and the top ten hold about 2.3%. Sequencing was done on a sample of PBMCs or T cells enriched from blood (not recorded which). The receptors were sampled from a woman between 35 and 50 years old with acute COVID-19. Each CDR3 is given with its conserved first and last residue. The D gene is left open where the match is weak. Size is omitted from some rows. Given values are once, few, many or a class for expanded clones.

>TRBJ1-5|TRBV2|TRBD1|.
CASRPGTGSNQPQHF
TGTGCCAGCAGACCCGGGACAGGGAGCAATCAGCCCCAGCATTTT
>TRBJ1-5|TRBV2|TRBD1|.
CASSQGRDRKNQPQHF
TGTGCCAGCAGCCAGGGACGGGACAGGAAAAATCAGCCCCAGCATTTT
>TRBJ2-1|TRBV23-1|.|.
CASSSRVLGRYNEQFF
TGCGCCAGCAGCTCCCGGGTCCTAGGTAGATACAATGAGCAGTTCTTC
>TRBJ2-3|TRBV30|.|.
CAWSVAGFGTDTQYF
TGTGCCTGGAGTGTTGCAGGGTTTGGCACAGATACGCAGTATTTT
>TRBJ1-1|TRBV19|.|.
CASSIEQGWFGAFF
TGTGCCAGTAGTATAGAACAGGGTTGGTTCGGAGCTTTCTTT
>TRBJ2-5|TRBV11-2|TRBD2|.
CASSLTLAGVQETQYF
TGTGCCAGCAGCCTCACACTAGCGGGAGTTCAAGAGACCCAGTACTTC
>TRBJ2-7|TRBV29-1|TRBD1|.
CSVETGEISYEQYF
TGCAGCGTTGAAACAGGGGAAATCTCCTACGAGCAGTACTTC
>TRBJ2-2|TRBV7-3|TRBD1|.
CASSLGPRTGGTGELFF
TGTGCCAGCAGCTTAGGACCGAGGACAGGCGGAACCGGGGAGCTGTTTTTT
>TRBJ2-3|TRBV7-2|.|.
CASTREGGATDTQYF
TGTGCCAGCACCCGTGAAGGGGGGGCCACAGATACGCAGTATTTT
>TRBJ2-3|TRBV12-5|TRBD2|.
CASGLVLAAAGTDTQYF
TGTGCTAGTGGTTTGGTACTAGCGGCCGCGGGCACAGATACGCAGTATTTT
>TRBJ1-1|TRBV28|TRBD1|.
CASSSGETGDCEAFF
TGTGCCAGCAGTTCGGGGGAGACAGGGGACTGTGAAGCTTTCTTT
>TRBJ1-2|TRBV29-1|.|.
CSVEQNYGYTF
TGCAGCGTTGAACAAAACTATGGCTACACCTTC
>TRBJ1-1|TRBV4-2|TRBD1|once
CASSQTRQGGEAFF
TGTGCCAGCAGCCAAACGCGACAGGGAGGTGAAGCTTTCTTT
>TRBJ1-1|TRBV28|.|.
CASSLEGEAFF
TGTGCCAGCAGTTTGGAGGGGGAAGCTTTCTTT
>TRBJ1-1|TRBV10-3|TRBD1|once
CATNRGDTEAFF
TGTGCCACAAACAGGGGTGACACTGAAGCTTTCTTT
>TRBJ2-1|TRBV5-5|.|.
CASTPRQAPSYNEQFF
TGTGCCAGCACCCCCCGACAGGCCCCGTCCTACAATGAGCAGTTCTTC
>TRBJ2-7|TRBV7-2|.|.
CASSLAQSYEQYF
TGTGCCAGCAGCTTAGCCCAATCCTACGAGCAGTACTTC
>TRBJ2-5|TRBV11-3|.|.
CASSPNQETQYF
TGTGCCAGCAGCCCAAATCAGGAGACCCAGTACTTC
>TRBJ1-2|TRBV19|TRBD1|.
CASMGRGSANYGYTF
TGTGCCAGTATGGGCAGGGGGTCGGCTAACTATGGCTACACCTTC
>TRBJ2-7|TRBV7-7|TRBD2|once
CASSAGGGGEQYF
TGTGCCAGCAGCGCTGGGGGGGGTGGCGAGCAGTACTTC
>TRBJ2-7|TRBV21-1|.|once
CASSKGRVYDTYEQYF
TGTGCCAGCAGCAAGGGCAGGGTATACGACACCTACGAGCAGTACTTC
>TRBJ1-1|TRBV19|TRBD1|.
CASKVGQGGTEAFF
TGTGCCAGTAAAGTCGGGCAGGGGGGAACTGAAGCTTTCTTT
>TRBJ1-2|TRBV9|.|.
CASSVSGGRNYGYTF
TGTGCCAGCAGCGTGAGCGGGGGGCGTAACTATGGCTACACCTTC
>TRBJ1-2|TRBV6-5|TRBD1|.
CASSYLDRGPGYTF
TGTGCCAGCAGTTACTTAGACAGGGGTCCTGGCTACACCTTC
>TRBJ2-5|TRBV11-3|.|.
CASSLGERGGTQYF
TGTGCCAGCAGCTTAGGCGAGAGGGGGGGGACCCAGTACTTC
>TRBJ1-2|TRBV28|.|.
CATRSGKGLYGYTF
TGTGCCACCCGGAGTGGGAAGGGGCTCTATGGCTACACCTTC
>TRBJ1-4|TRBV28|.|.
CASSLDRLGEKLFF
TGTGCCAGCAGTCTGGACAGATTAGGGGAAAAACTGTTTTTT
>TRBJ1-5|TRBV19|.|.
CASSIIAGNNQPQHF
TGTGCCAGTAGTATAATTGCAGGGAACAATCAGCCCCAGCATTTT
>TRBJ2-1|TRBV7-2|TRBD2|.
CASSPRLAGLPNEQFF
TGTGCCAGCAGCCCGCGACTAGCGGGACTTCCTAATGAGCAGTTCTTC
>TRBJ1-5|TRBV19|.|.
CATTGPYSNQPQHF
TGTGCCACCACAGGGCCCTATAGCAATCAGCCCCAGCATTTT
>TRBJ2-3|TRBV5-4|TRBD2|.
CASSLGGLAGSTDTQYF
TGTGCCAGCAGCTTGGGCGGACTAGCGGGAAGCACAGATACGCAGTATTTT
>TRBJ2-3|TRBV7-3|TRBD1|.
CASSPGDRGLGTDTQYF
TGTGCCAGCAGCCCCGGCGACAGGGGGCTGGGCACAGATACGCAGTATTTT
>TRBJ1-2|TRBV6-2/TRBV6-3|TRBD1|once
CASSPRDRGLNYGYTF
TGTGCCAGCAGTCCCCGGGACAGGGGCCTGAACTATGGCTACACCTTC
>TRBJ1-1|TRBV5-1|TRBD1|few
CASSPLGGTGATEAFF
TGCGCCAGCAGCCCGCTAGGGGGGACAGGAGCCACTGAAGCTTTCTTT
>TRBJ1-5|TRBV23-1|TRBD1|.
CASSRNPGQGARINQPQHF
TGCGCCAGCAGTCGAAACCCGGGACAGGGGGCCAGGATCAATCAGCCCCAGCATTTT
>TRBJ1-1|TRBV5-1|.|.
CASSLAVTLNTEAFF
TGCGCCAGCAGCTTGGCCGTGACACTGAACACTGAAGCTTTCTTT
>TRBJ1-6|TRBV14|TRBD1|few
CASSHGQGTYNSPLHF
TGTGCCAGCAGCCACGGACAGGGTACCTATAATTCACCCCTCCACTTT
>TRBJ2-3|TRBV7-2|TRBD2|.
CASSLMGLTGGTDTQYF
TGTGCCAGCAGCTTAATGGGATTAACGGGGGGGACAGATACGCAGTATTTT
>TRBJ1-5|TRBV7-9|TRBD1|.
CASSLGTGRNQPQHF
TGTGCCAGCAGCTTGGGGACAGGGAGGAATCAGCCCCAGCATTTT